The clone carrying this T cell receptor (beta chain) showed up just a few times. Antigen unknown. This CDR3 region has 13 residues. V was cut by 4 bases and J by 2 bases, with 7 bases left in between. Per the germline V gene, CDR1 is SGHRS and CDR2 is YFSETQ. Time point here: blood at routine non-recurrence follow-up after resection. Unsorted whole RNA from tumor, nontumor lung or frozen PBMC underwent sequencing. These data come from a study of spatial heterogeneity in lung cancer. Across the whole study: Patients with untreated early-stage non-small cell lung cancer, numbering 72, were the donors.

TCRdb reanalysed the 5' RACE reads using MiXCR and keeps one entry per CDR3 protein. The table has some 120,000 distinct CDR3 sequences, more than 9% seen once. Study-wide findings and caveats: Ubiquitous expanded tumor TCRs were seen in blood more at resection than at follow-up.

The material sequenced was PBMCs, taken at follow-up. The TCR sequence derives from a male donor with early-stage non-small cell lung cancer. The chain recombines TRBV5-1 with TRBJ2-1; D is unresolved. The CDR3 DNA follows: TGCGCCAGCAGCCCCTTGGCCTACAATGAGCAGTTCTTC. It encodes CASSPLAYNEQFF.